This T cell receptor beta chain was sequenced in a study of neurological immune-mediated disorders. Germline V lookup: CDR1 SGHRS, CDR2 YFSETQ. Trimming removed 5 bases from V and 0 bases from J, with 12 bases in between. The CDR3 is made up of 14 amino acids. This clonotype was detected ten times or more. MiXCR, applied by TCRdb to the 5' RACE reads, yields one record per CDR3 protein. Of 80,000 to 95,000 distinct CDR3 sequences in the sample, under 4.5% were seen once. This TCR was sampled from a woman in her 50s with multiple sclerosis. Sequencing was performed on PBMCs. The chain uses TRBV5-1 and TRBJ2-7, with D possibly TRBD2 on 5 matching bases. The CDR3: CASSWASSSYEQYF. DNA for the CDR3: TGCGCCAGCAGTTGGGCTAGCAGCTCCTACGAGCAGTACTTC.